This T cell receptor beta chain was recorded in a study of shared clonotypes between healthy human individuals. From germline, CDR1 is ENHRY and CDR2 SYGVKD. V was pared by 0 bases and J by 6 bases, with 3 bases between. The CDR3 extends over 11 amino acids. The donors were all Caucasian adults (living in Nashville, Tennessee). Division of CD4+ cells produced a CD45RA+ naive subset and a CD45RA-negative memory subset. Genomic DNA of each subset was evenly split across several immunoSEQ plates. Method: immunoSEQ multiplex PCR; TCRdb's copy keeps in-frame clones and lacks some. The sample lists millions of clones, around 95% occurring once.

The clonotype comes from a man younger than 35 in good health. Sample: naive CD4+ T cells sorted from blood. Regarding subset: CD45RA+ positively selected. V usage is TRBV10-3 and J usage is TRBJ2-7; D gene uncertain. CDR3 in DNA: TGTGCCATCAGTGAGTCTACCGAGCAGTACTTC. Amino acids: CAISESTEQYF.